A single sample gave rise to the 13 T cell receptor beta chains below, sequenced in a study of cytomegalovirus exposure and HLA in healthy donors. 60 Vbeta and 13 Jbeta primers were used in PCR. Profiled with immunoSEQ multiplex PCR; TCRdb holds only in-frame clones, not every one. The table shows fewer than 100,000 clones, with 69% occurring only once. The sample taken for sequencing was PBMCs. All receptors come from a female donor in good health and CMV-seronegative.

This clone was seen a few times. V is TRBV2 and J is TRBJ2-7; D perhaps matches TRBD2 (5 bases). CDR1 SNHLY and CDR2 FYNNEI come from the germline V gene. The CDR3 spans 15 residues. The V and J ends lost 1 base and 4 bases respectively, with 14 bases between them. CDR3 region: CASSEDLGESYEQYF. The DNA for the CDR3 is TGTGCCAGCAGTGAAGATCTTGGGGAGTCGTACGAGCAGTACTTC.

This clone was seen only a few times. This same CDR3 is encoded by further DNA sequences in the sample. V is TRBV28 and J is TRBJ1-2; tentative D call: TRBD1 (5 bases). The CDR3 loop spans 13 amino acids. Per germline, CDR1 MDHEN and CDR2 SYDVKM. With 5 bases removed from V and 0 bases from J, the gap between germline ends came to 7 bases. The CDR3 loop is CASSDRANYGYTF. CDR3 nucleotides: TGTGCCAGCAGTGACAGAGCTAACTATGGCTACACCTTC.

This clone was seen a few times. The J gene is TRBJ2-1, the V gene TRBV5-8, with 7 bases lining up with TRBD1. V lost 5 bases and J lost 3; bases outside the gene matches: 8. CDR1 is SGHTS and CDR2 is YDEGEE in the germline V gene. This CDR3 spans 15 amino acids. This chain's CDR3 is CASRVRGGSYNEQFF. As DNA, the CDR3 is TGTGCCAGCAGAGTAAGAGGGGGCAGCTACAATGAGCAGTTCTTC.

This clone occurred once. A junction boundary mismatches the germline segment, possibly from a read error. The chain couples TRBV7-7 to TRBJ2-5; 7 bases line up with TRBD1. This CDR3 comprises 14 residues. Looked up from germline, CDR1 is SSHAT and CDR2 is FNYEAQ (reference sequence). This CDR3 is CASSLGARGETQYF. The CDR3 DNA sequence: TGTGCTAGCAGCTTAGGTGCCAGGGGGGAGACCCAGTACTTC. The full variable domain, completed using reference TRBV7-7 and TRBJ2-5, is GAGVSQSPRYKVTKRGQDVTLRCDPISSHATLYWYQQALGQGPEFLTYFNYEAQPDKSGLPSDRFSAERPEGSISTLTIQRTEQRDSAMYRCASSLGARGETQYFGPGTRLLVL.

CDR3 region: CASSQELTDTQYF. CDR3 bases: TGCGCCAGCAGCCAAGAATTAACAGATACGCAGTATTTT. J is TRBJ2-3 and V is TRBV4-3; D not resolved. V was cut by 0 bases and J by 3 bases, with 4 bases left in between. There are 13 residues in the CDR3. Looked up from germline, CDR1 is LGHNA and CDR2 is YSLEER.

The chain employs TRBV5-1 and TRBJ2-7; D might be TRBD1 (5 bases). This CDR3 has 15 residues. Trimming took off 2 bases at V and 3 bases at J, with 15 bases between the two ends. Germline loops: CDR1 SGHRS, CDR2 YFSETQ. CDR3 nucleotide sequence: TGCGCCAGCAGCTTCCTACCGGACACATACTACGAGCAGTACTTC. Its protein is CASSFLPDTYYEQYF.

V gene TRBV5-1 combines with J gene TRBJ1-1; TRBD1 agrees at 9 bases. Germline V gene lookup returns CDR1 SGHRS and CDR2 YFSETQ. V shed 2 bases and J 1 base; nucleotides not matched to a gene: 3. The CDR3 is 15 residues long. DNA of the CDR3: TGCGCCAGCAGCTTTGGGGACAGGGAGAACACTGAAGCTTTCTTT. This sequence encodes CASSFGDRENTEAFF.

The rearrangement joins TRBV10-3 to TRBJ2-5, with TRBD2 identical over 7 bases. The CDR3 spans 15 residues. J was trimmed by 5 bases and V by 3 bases; bases with no gene match: 9. CDR1 and CDR2 (germline): ENHRY, SYGVKD. CDR3 DNA sequence: TGTGCCATCAGTGATCCACTTGGGGGAGGGGAGACCCAGTACTTC. Encoded protein: CAISDPLGGGETQYF.

The chain has TRBV5-1 and TRBJ2-5, with 9 bases fitting TRBD1. Germline lookup yields CDR1 SGHRS and CDR2 YFSETQ. J was trimmed by 10 bases and V by 1 base; bases with no gene match: 14. This CDR3 spans 16 amino acids. The DNA of the CDR3 is TGCGCCAGCAGCTTGCGGGCCGGGACAGGGATTAGGGTCCAGTACTTC. This sequence encodes CASSLRAGTGIRVQYF.

The J gene is TRBJ2-6, the V gene TRBV7-3; 7 bases match TRBD1. Germline V gives CDR1 SGHTA, CDR2 FQGTGA. This CDR3 has 21 amino acids. V dropped 5 bases and J dropped 0; count of bases not matched to a gene: 19. CDR3 residues: CASSTLTRGPFIHSGANVLTF. The DNA of the CDR3 is TGTGCCAGCAGCACCCTTACGAGGGGGCCTTTTATACACTCTGGGGCCAACGTCCTGACTTTC.

This clone appeared a few times. DNA for the CDR3: TGTGCCAGCAGCTTAGCCATCGGTGTGAACGAGCAGTACTTC. Its protein product is CASSLAIGVNEQYF. This chain joins TRBV7-2 and TRBJ2-7; D gene ambiguous. CDR3 length: 14 residues. With 0 bases removed from V and 5 bases from J, the gap between germline ends came to 11 bases. Germline values: CDR1 SGHTA, CDR2 FQGNSA. Using reference TRBV7-2 and TRBJ2-7 for the parts outside the CDR3, the full variable domain is GAGVSQSPSNKVTEKGKDVELRCDPISGHTALYWYRQSLGQGLEFLIYFQGNSAPDKSGLPSDRFSAERTGGSVSTLTIQRTQQEDSAVYLCASSLAIGVNEQYFGPGTRLTVT.

This clone was detected a few times. The chain links TRBV19 to TRBJ1-5; 7 bases fit TRBD1. Germline V gene lookup returns CDR1 LNHDA and CDR2 SQIVND (reference sequence). The CDR3 covers 14 residues. The V segment lost 5 bases and the J segment 2 bases; nucleotides outside the gene matches: 3. CDR3 coding DNA: TGTGCCAGTAGTGACAGGGCTCGCAATCAGCCCCAGCATTTT. Protein sequence: CASSDRARNQPQHF.

The rearrangement uses TRBV30 and TRBJ1-5; TRBD1 matches 7 bases. V was pared by 1 base and J by 0 bases, with 6 bases of the junction left unmatched. The CDR3 spans 16 residues. Germline CDR1 and CDR2: GTSNPN and SVGIG (reference sequence). In DNA form, the CDR3 reads TGTGCCTGGAGTGGAGGGGGCGGATATAGCAATCAGCCCCAGCATTTT. As protein: CAWSGGGGYSNQPQHF.